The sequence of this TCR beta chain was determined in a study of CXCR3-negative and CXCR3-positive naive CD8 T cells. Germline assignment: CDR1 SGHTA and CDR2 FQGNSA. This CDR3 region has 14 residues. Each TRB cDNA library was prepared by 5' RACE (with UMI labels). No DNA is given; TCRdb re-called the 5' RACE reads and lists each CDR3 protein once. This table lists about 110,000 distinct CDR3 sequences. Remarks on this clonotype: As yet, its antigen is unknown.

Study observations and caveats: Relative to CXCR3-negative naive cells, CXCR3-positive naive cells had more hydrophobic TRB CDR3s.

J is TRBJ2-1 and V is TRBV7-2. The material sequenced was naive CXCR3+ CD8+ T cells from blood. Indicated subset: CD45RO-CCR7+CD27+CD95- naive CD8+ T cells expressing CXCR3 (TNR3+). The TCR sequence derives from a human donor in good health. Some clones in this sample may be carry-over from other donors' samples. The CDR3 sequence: CASSLTGVYNEQFF.